The rows below give T cell receptor beta chains drawn from one sample of a study of cytomegalovirus exposure and HLA in healthy donors. The data were produced by immunoSEQ multiplex PCR, yet TCRdb's version contains in-frame clones alone and is incomplete. The sample consists of 250,000 to 300,000 clones, 80% to 95% of them appearing once. Sequenced sample: PBMCs. The receptors stem from a girl aged 2-10 years in good health and CMV-seronegative. Both conserved end residues are part of each CDR3. The order of the fields is D gene, clone size, V gene, J gene, CDR3 DNA, CDR3 protein. The D gene is left open where the match is weak. The size entry is marked missing in some rows and otherwise reads once, few, many or a size class.

NA	once	TRBV19	TRBJ1-5	TGTGCCAGTAGTATCGGGAGCTATCAGCCCCAGCATTTT	CASSIGSYQPQHF
TRBD1	NA	TRBV20-1	TRBJ1-1	TGCAGTGCAGACAGGGTTGAAGCTTTCTTT	CSADRVEAFF
NA	NA	TRBV28	TRBJ1-2	TGTGCCAGCAGTTTCCCAAACAGGGCTGGCTACACCTTC	CASSFPNRAGYTF
TRBD1	NA	TRBV5-5	TRBJ1-2	TGTGCCAGCAGCGCCGACAGGGGGCTTAACTATGGCTACACCTTC	CASSADRGLNYGYTF
NA	NA	TRBV5-1	TRBJ2-7	TGCGCCAGCAGCTTGGAAGGGGTGGGGGCAAGGTACGAGCAGTACTTC	CASSLEGVGARYEQYF
TRBD1	NA	TRBV9	TRBJ1-6	TGTGCCAGCAGCGTAGATCCGGACAGGGTTCAGGCACCCCTCCACTTT	CASSVDPDRVQAPLHF
TRBD1	NA	TRBV6-6	TRBJ2-5	TGTGCCACCGGCTGGGGACAGGGTGAGACCCAGTACTTC	CATGWGQGETQYF
NA	NA	TRBV21-1	TRBJ2-1	TGTGCCAGCAGCAAACGCGGGAGGAATGACAATGAGCAGTTCTTC	CASSKRGRNDNEQFF
NA	NA	TRBV27	TRBJ2-7	TGTGCCAGCAGTCCCAAAAACCGGGACTCGGTCGGTATACGCAGGTCCGAGCAGTACTTC	CASSPKNRDSVGIRRSEQYF
TRBD2	once	TRBV27	TRBJ2-1	TGTGCCAGCAGTTTACGAGCGGGAACGGGCAATGAGCAGTTCTTC	CASSLRAGTGNEQFF
NA	NA	TRBV15	TRBJ1-4	TGTGGCCACCAGGGGTTGGCATTACAGGTTCAACGAGTCACTAATGAAAAACTGTTTTTT	CGHQGLALQVQRVTNEKLFF
NA	NA	TRBV5-4	TRBJ1-1	TGTGCCAGCAGCTTCTACAGGGTAGGTGAAGCTTTCTTT	CASSFYRVGEAFF
TRBD2	NA	TRBV15	TRBJ2-5	TGTGCCACCTGGGCGGGTAGCGGGGGGGCCCGTGAGACCCAGTACTTC	CATWAGSGGARETQYF
TRBD2	NA	TRBV6-6	TRBJ2-2	TGTGCCAGCAGAAAGGCGGGAGATCACGGGGAGCTGTTTTTT	CASRKAGDHGELFF
TRBD1	NA	TRBV28	TRBJ1-2	TGTGCCAGCAGTCCTCTTGGGACAGGGAACTATGGCTACACCTTC	CASSPLGTGNYGYTF
TRBD1	NA	TRBV2	TRBJ1-2	TGTGCCAGCAGCAAGAGGCAGGGGGAAGGCTATGGCTACACCTTC	CASSKRQGEGYGYTF
NA	NA	TRBV5-4	TRBJ2-1	TGTGCCAGCAGCGCATTCCGGGACTCAAGCAATGAGCAGTTCTTC	CASSAFRDSSNEQFF
NA	NA	TRBV14	TRBJ2-5	TGTGCCAGCAGCCCCTCCTACTACTCGGGGCAGTACTTC	CASSPSYYSGQYF
NA	NA	TRBV7-6	TRBJ2-2	TGTGCCAGCAGCTTAACGCAACTAAACACCGGGGAGCTGTTTTTT	CASSLTQLNTGELFF
TRBD1	NA	TRBV5-1	TRBJ1-2	TGCGCCAGCAGCTCACAGACAGGGACCTATGGCTACACCTTC	CASSSQTGTYGYTF
TRBD1	few	TRBV28	TRBJ1-2	TGTGCCAGCAGTTTAAGGTGGAGGGGGCATCGTGGCTACACCTTC	CASSLRWRGHRGYTF
TRBD2	NA	TRBV4-1	TRBJ2-3	TGCGCCAGCAGCCCGAGACTAGCGGGGACAGATACGCAGTATTTT	CASSPRLAGTDTQYF
TRBD1	NA	TRBV19	TRBJ2-1	TGTGCCAGTAGTGGGGCTTGGGACAGCAACAATGAGCAGTTCTTC	CASSGAWDSNNEQFF
NA	NA	TRBV25-1	TRBJ2-2	TGTGCCAGCAGTGAGACTCGTCCCGGGGAGCTGTTTTTT	CASSETRPGELFF
TRBD2	NA	TRBV19	TRBJ2-1	TGTGCCAGTAGTCTGGGCGGGAGGATAGCCTACAATGAGCAGTTCTTC	CASSLGGRIAYNEQFF
TRBD2	NA	TRBV11-2	TRBJ2-3	TGTGCCAGCAGCTTAGTCCGGGGTAGCGGGAGATGGGTCACAGATACGCAGTATTTT	CASSLVRGSGRWVTDTQYF
NA	NA	TRBV30	TRBJ2-2	TGTGCCTGGGGGCCTAACACCGGGGAGCTGTTTTTT	CAWGPNTGELFF
NA	NA	TRBV4-1	TRBJ1-4	TGCGCCAGCAGCCAAAGACAGCAGAATGAAAAACTGTTTTTT	CASSQRQQNEKLFF
NA	once	TRBV11-1	TRBJ2-1	TGTGCCAGCAGCTTGACAGGTGCTGAGCAGTTCTTC	CASSLTGAEQFF
TRBD2	NA	TRBV29-1	TRBJ2-5	TGCAGCGCCCCACCCGGACTAGCGGGAGGTTTAGAGACCCAGTACTTC	CSAPPGLAGGLETQYF
TRBD1	once	TRBV12-5	TRBJ2-3	TGTGCTAGTGGTTCCTTCGGATCCGACCGGGACAGGGGTTCAGCGCAGTATTTT	CASGSFGSDRDRGSAQYF
NA	NA	TRBV5-1	TRBJ2-2	TGCGCCAGCAGCCCGTCGGGACTTATGAACACCGGGGAGCTGTTTTTT	CASSPSGLMNTGELFF
TRBD1	NA	TRBV28	TRBJ1-5	TGTGCCAGCAGTTTTGAGGGACAGGGACGGACCACATGGGCCCAGCATTTT	CASSFEGQGRTTWAQHF
NA	NA	TRBV5-1	TRBJ1-2	TGCGCCAGCAGGGACAGCGCGGGCTATGGCTACACCTTC	CASRDSAGYGYTF
TRBD2	NA	TRBV11-3	TRBJ2-3	TGTGCCAGCAGCGAAAGCGGGAGGGCAACAGATACGCAGTATTTT	CASSESGRATDTQYF
NA	once	TRBV30	TRBJ1-3	TGTGCCTGGAGTGTGCGTGACCAGGATTTATTGGTCCCCCATTCTGGAAACACCATATATTTT	CAWSVRDQDLLVPHSGNTIYF
NA	NA	TRBV27	TRBJ1-4	TGTGCCAGCAGTCTCTACCCCGGGGGAGTTGATGAAAAACTGTTTTTT	CASSLYPGGVDEKLFF
TRBD2	NA	TRBV4-2	TRBJ2-7	TGTGCCAGCAGCCTCGGACTAGCGGGGGATGAGCAGTACTTC	CASSLGLAGDEQYF
NA	NA	TRBV21-1	TRBJ1-1	TGTGCCAGCAGCTATTCCCGACTCATCGCGGGTCTTGGAGCTTTCTTT	CASSYSRLIAGLGAFF
NA	NA	TRBV19	TRBJ1-5	TGTGCCAGTAGTATAGGACGGGTTATTGGCAATCAGCCCCAGCATTTT	CASSIGRVIGNQPQHF
TRBD1	NA	TRBV7-2	TRBJ1-4	TGTGCCAGCAGCTCCGGACAGGGAAAGGAAAAACTGTTTTTT	CASSSGQGKEKLFF
TRBD1	NA	TRBV25-1	TRBJ1-1	TGTGCCAGCAGTGAATATCATCGGACAGGGAGGATGAACACTGAAGCTTTCTTT	CASSEYHRTGRMNTEAFF
NA	NA	TRBV19	TRBJ2-1	TGTGCCAGTAGTATTGGGGAGTACAATGAGCAGTTCTTC	CASSIGEYNEQFF
TRBD2	NA	TRBV2	TRBJ2-7	TGTGCCAGCAGTGACTGGGCTAGCGGGAGTTCCGAGCAGTACTTC	CASSDWASGSSEQYF
TRBD1	NA	TRBV18	TRBJ2-1	TGTGCCAGCTCACCATCCAGGGGGAATTCCTACAATGAGCAGTTCTTC	CASSPSRGNSYNEQFF
NA	NA	TRBV9	TRBJ2-3	TGTGCCAGCAGCGTGTCCCCACAGAGCACAGATACGCAGTATTTT	CASSVSPQSTDTQYF
TRBD2	once	TRBV10-3	TRBJ2-5	TGTGCCATCCGCGGGGGGCCCCAAGAGACCCAGTACTTC	CAIRGGPQETQYF
TRBD2	NA	TRBV7-6	TRBJ2-1	TGTGCCAGCAGCCTAAGCGGGGGCTCATACAATGAGCAGTTCTTC	CASSLSGGSYNEQFF
TRBD1	NA	TRBV13	TRBJ1-2	TGTGCCAGCAGCCGTTATCTATCCGGGACAGGGGTTCCTAACTATGGCTACACCTTC	CASSRYLSGTGVPNYGYTF
NA	NA	TRBV28	TRBJ2-7	TGTGCCAGCAGTTTAGTCTCAGGGACAAGGTACGAGCAGTACTTC	CASSLVSGTRYEQYF
NA	NA	TRBV2	TRBJ2-2	TGTGCCAGCTGCCGGGACTTTAACACCGGGGAGCTGTTTTTT	CASCRDFNTGELFF
TRBD1	few	TRBV7-7	TRBJ1-1	TGTGCTAGCAGCTTCGGGACAGGGAACACTGAAGCTTTCTTT	CASSFGTGNTEAFF